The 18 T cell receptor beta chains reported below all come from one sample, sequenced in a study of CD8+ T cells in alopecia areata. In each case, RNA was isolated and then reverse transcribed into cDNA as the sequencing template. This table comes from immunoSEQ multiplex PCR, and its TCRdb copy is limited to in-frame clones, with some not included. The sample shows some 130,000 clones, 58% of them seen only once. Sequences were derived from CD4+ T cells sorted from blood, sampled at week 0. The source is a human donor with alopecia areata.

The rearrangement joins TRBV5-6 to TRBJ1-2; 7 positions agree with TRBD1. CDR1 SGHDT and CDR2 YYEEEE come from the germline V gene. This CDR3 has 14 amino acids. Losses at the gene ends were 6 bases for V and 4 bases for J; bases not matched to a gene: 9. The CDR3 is CASIRRGGLYGYTF. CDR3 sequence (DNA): TGTGCCAGCATCCGCAGGGGGGGACTCTATGGCTACACCTTC.

The CDR3 sequence: CASSLDRRDTQYF. The CDR3 region has the DNA TGTGCCAGCAGCTTAGATCGGAGGGATACGCAGTATTTT. The V call is TRBV11-2, the J call TRBJ2-3; D is perhaps TRBD2 (5 bases). This CDR3 region has 13 residues. Trimming took off 0 bases at V and 6 bases at J, with 7 bases between the two ends. The germline V gene encodes CDR1 SGHAT and CDR2 FQNNGV.

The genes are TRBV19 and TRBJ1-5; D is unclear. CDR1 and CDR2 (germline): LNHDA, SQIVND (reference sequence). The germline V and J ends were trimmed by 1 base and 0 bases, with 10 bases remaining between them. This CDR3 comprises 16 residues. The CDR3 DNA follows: TGTGCCAGTAGTATAGCGGGCCCGCATAGCAATCAGCCCCAGCATTTT. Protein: CASSIAGPHSNQPQHF.

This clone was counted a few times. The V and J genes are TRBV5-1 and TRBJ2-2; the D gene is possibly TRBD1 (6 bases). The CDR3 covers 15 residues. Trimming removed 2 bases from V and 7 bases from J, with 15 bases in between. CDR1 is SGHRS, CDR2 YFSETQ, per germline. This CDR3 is CASSLVQGSHGELFF. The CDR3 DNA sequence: TGCGCCAGCAGCTTAGTACAGGGTTCGCACGGGGAGCTGTTTTTT.

The CDR3: CASRPGLADYNEQFF. The CDR3, as DNA: TGTGCCAGCAGACCAGGACTAGCGGATTACAATGAGCAGTTCTTC. This chain links TRBV5-4 with TRBJ2-1; TRBD2 agrees at 10 bases. V lost 5 bases to trimming and J lost 4 bases; unmatched junction nucleotides: 6. The CDR3 contains 15 residues. From germline, CDR1 is SGHNT and CDR2 YYREEE (reference sequence).

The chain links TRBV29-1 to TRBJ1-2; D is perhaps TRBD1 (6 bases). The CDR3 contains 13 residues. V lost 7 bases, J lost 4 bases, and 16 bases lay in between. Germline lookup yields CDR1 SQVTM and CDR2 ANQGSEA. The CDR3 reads CSAVQGIGYGYTF. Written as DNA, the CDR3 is TGCAGCGCCGTACAGGGAATTGGCTATGGCTACACCTTC.

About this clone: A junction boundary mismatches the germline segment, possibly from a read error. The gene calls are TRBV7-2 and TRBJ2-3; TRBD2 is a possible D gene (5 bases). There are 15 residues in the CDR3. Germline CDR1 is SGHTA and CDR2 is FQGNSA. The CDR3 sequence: CASSLVAGSRDTQYF. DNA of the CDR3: TGTGCCAGCAGTTTAGTCGCGGGTTCTCGAGATACGCAGTATTTT.

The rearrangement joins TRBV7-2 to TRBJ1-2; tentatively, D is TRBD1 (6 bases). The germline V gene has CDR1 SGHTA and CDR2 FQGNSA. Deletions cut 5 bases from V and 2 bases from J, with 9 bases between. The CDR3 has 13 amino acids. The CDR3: CASSNTGNYGYTF. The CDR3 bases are TGTGCCAGCAGCAATACAGGGAACTATGGCTACACCTTC.

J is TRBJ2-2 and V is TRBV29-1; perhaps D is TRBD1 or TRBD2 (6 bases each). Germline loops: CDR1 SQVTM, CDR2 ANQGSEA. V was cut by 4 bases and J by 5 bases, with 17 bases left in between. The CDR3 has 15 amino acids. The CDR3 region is CSVVVGGAGTGELFF. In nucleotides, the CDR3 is TGCAGCGTTGTTGTCGGGGGCGCGGGAACCGGGGAGCTGTTTTTT.

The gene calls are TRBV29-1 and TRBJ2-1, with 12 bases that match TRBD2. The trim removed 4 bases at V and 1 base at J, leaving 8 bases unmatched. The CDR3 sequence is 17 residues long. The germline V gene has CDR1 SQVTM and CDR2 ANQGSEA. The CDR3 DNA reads TGCAGCGTTGGTTCTAGCGGGGGGGCTAGGTCCTACAATGAGCAGTTCTTC. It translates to CSVGSSGGARSYNEQFF.

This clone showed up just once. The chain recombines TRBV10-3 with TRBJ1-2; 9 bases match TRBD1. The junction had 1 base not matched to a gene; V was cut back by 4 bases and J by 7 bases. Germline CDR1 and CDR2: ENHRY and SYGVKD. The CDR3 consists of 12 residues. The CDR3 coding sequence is TGTGCCATCAGTGGACAGGGGGTTGGCTACACCTTC. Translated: CAISGQGVGYTF.

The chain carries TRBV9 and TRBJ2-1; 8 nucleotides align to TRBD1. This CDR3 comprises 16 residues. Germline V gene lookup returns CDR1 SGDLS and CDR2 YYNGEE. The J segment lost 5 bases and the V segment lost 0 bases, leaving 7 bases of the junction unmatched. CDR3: CASSVAKDRDHNEQFF. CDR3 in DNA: TGTGCCAGCAGCGTAGCTAAGGACAGGGACCACAATGAGCAGTTCTTC. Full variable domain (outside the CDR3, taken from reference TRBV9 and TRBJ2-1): DSGVTQTPKHLITATGQRVTLRCSPRSGDLSVYWYQQSLDQGLQFLIQYYNGEERAKGNILERFSAQQFPDLHSELNLSSLELGDSALYFCASSVAKDRDHNEQFFGPGTRLTVL.

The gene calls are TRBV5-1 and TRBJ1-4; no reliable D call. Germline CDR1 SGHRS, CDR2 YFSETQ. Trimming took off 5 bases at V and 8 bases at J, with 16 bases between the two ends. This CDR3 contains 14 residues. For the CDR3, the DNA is TGCGCCAGCAGTGCGGGGATGAGGCTCGAAAAACTGTTTTTT. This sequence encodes CASSAGMRLEKLFF.

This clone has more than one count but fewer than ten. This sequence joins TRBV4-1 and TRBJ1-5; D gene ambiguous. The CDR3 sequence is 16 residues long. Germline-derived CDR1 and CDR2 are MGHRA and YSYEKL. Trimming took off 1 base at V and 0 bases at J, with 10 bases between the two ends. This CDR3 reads CASSQVAFNSNQPQHF. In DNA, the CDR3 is TGCGCCAGCAGCCAAGTGGCGTTTAATAGCAATCAGCCCCAGCATTTT.

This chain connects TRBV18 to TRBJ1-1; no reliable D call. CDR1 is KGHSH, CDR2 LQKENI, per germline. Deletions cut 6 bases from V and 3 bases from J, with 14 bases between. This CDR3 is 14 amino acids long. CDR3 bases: TGTGCCAGCTCGATCCTCCGGGAGGACACTGAAGCTTTCTTT. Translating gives CASSILREDTEAFF.

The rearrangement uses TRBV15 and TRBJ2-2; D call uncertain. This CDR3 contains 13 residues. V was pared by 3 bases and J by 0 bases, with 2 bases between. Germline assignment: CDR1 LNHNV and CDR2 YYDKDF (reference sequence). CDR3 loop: CATSSANTGELFF. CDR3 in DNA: TGTGCCACCAGCAGCGCGAACACCGGGGAGCTGTTTTTT.

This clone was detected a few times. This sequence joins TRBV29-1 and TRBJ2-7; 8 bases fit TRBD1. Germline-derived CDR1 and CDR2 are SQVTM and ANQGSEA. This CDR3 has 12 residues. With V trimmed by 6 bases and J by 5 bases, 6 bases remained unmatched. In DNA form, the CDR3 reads TGCAGCGTGAGGCCAGGGGGCCACGAGCAGTACTTC. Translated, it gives CSVRPGGHEQYF.

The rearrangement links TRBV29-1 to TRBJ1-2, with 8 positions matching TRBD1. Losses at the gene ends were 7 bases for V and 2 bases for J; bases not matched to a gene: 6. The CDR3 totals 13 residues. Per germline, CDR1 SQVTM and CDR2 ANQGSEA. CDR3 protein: CSAQTGANYGYTF. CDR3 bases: TGCAGCGCGCAGACAGGGGCCAACTATGGCTACACCTTC.